The 30 T cell receptor beta chains below come from one sample, sequenced in a study of cytomegalovirus exposure and HLA in healthy donors. Use of 60 Vbeta and 13 Jbeta primers characterized the PCR. Only in-frame clones appear in the TCRdb table, and some are missing; sequencing was by immunoSEQ multiplex PCR. In the table there are about 180,000 clones, approximately 73% of which are singletons. Sequenced input: PBMCs. The receptors come from a woman in her 30s in good health and CMV-seropositive.

The chain recombines TRBV5-1 with TRBJ2-2; 10 bases fit TRBD1. V gave up 3 bases and J gave up 1 base; unmatched junction bases: 3. CDR1 and CDR2 from the germline V gene are SGHRS and YFSETQ. The CDR3 totals 16 residues. Here the CDR3 DNA reads TGCGCCAGCAGCTGGGGGGACAGGGGGAACACCGGGGAGCTGTTTTTT. It codes for CASSWGDRGNTGELFF.

The rearrangement joins TRBV14 to TRBJ1-6, with D possibly TRBD1 on 6 matching bases. Germline V CDR1 and CDR2: SGHDN, FVKESK. This CDR3 comprises 16 residues. Between the trimmed V and J ends, which lost 2 bases and 5 bases, there was a span of 13 bases. The CDR3 coding sequence is TGTGCCAGCAGCCAACGATCAGGGGCAAATAATTCACCCCTCCACTTT. It yields the protein CASSQRSGANNSPLHF. Looking up the rest from reference TRBV14 and TRBJ1-6 gives the full variable domain: EAGVTQFPSHSVIEKGQTVTLRCDPISGHDNLYWYRRVMGKEIKFLLHFVKESKQDESGMPNNRFLAERTGGTYSTLKVQPAELEDSGVYFCASSQRSGANNSPLHFGNGTRLTVT.

The genes are TRBV9 and TRBJ1-3, with TRBD1 matching 9 bases. Germline trimming cut 3 bases from V and 3 bases from J; bases unmatched to any gene: 7. CDR1 is SGDLS, CDR2 YYNGEE, per germline. The CDR3 has 16 residues. The CDR3, as DNA: TGTGCCAGCAGCGGACGGGACAGGGTCTTTGGAAACACCATATATTTT. It specifies CASSGRDRVFGNTIYF.

The chain employs TRBV7-9 and TRBJ1-5; a possible D gene is TRBD1 (6 bases). Trimming pared 3 bases from V and 4 bases from J, leaving 10 bases between. The CDR3 is 14 amino acids. The germline V gene encodes CDR1 SEHNR and CDR2 FQNEAQ (reference sequence). The CDR3 is CASSFGQINQPQHF. In DNA, the CDR3 is TGTGCCAGCAGCTTTGGACAGATTAATCAGCCCCAGCATTTT.

This chain uses TRBV6-5 with TRBJ2-7; 8 positions agree with TRBD1. Germline V gene data show CDR1 as MNHEY and CDR2 as SVGAGI. Trimming took 6 bases from V and 2 from J; bases not matched to a gene: 6. This CDR3 comprises 14 residues. The CDR3 DNA sequence: TGTGCCAGCAGCCCGACAGGGGATGCCTACGAGCAGTACTTC. This codes for CASSPTGDAYEQYF.

As DNA, the CDR3 is TGCGCCAGCAGCCAGGGACTACAGTTCCCTAACTATGGCTACACCTTC. Its translation: CASSQGLQFPNYGYTF. J is TRBJ1-2 and V is TRBV4-1, with a tentative D call TRBD1 (5 bases). Germline lookup yields CDR1 MGHRA and CDR2 YSYEKL. V gave up 3 bases and J gave up 0 bases, with 14 bases separating them. This CDR3 region has 16 residues.

The chain has TRBV6-1 and TRBJ2-1; TRBD1 is a possible D gene (5 bases). Between the trimmed V and J ends, which lost 8 bases and 6 bases, there was a span of 20 bases. The CDR3 totals 15 residues. Germline CDR1 is MNHNS and CDR2 is SASEGT. DNA of the CDR3: TGTGCCAGCCGAAGCGACGGCAGGGCCTCCAATGAGCAGTTCTTC. It codes for CASRSDGRASNEQFF.

The CDR3 DNA is TGCGCCAGACAGGGACACCTCGTCACCGGGGAGCTGTTTTTT. It encodes CARQGHLVTGELFF. This chain links TRBV5-1 with TRBJ2-2; maybe TRBD1 (6 bases). V lost 8 bases, J lost 4 bases, and 15 bases lay in between. Germline V gene lookup returns CDR1 SGHRS and CDR2 YFSETQ. CDR3 length: 14 residues.

The chain carries TRBV6-1 and TRBJ2-7, with 8 nucleotides matching TRBD2. Germline CDR1 reads MNHNS; CDR2 reads SASEGT. This CDR3 has 20 amino acids. With V trimmed by 4 bases and J by 1 base, 21 bases remained unmatched. The CDR3 DNA sequence: TGTGCCAGCAGTGTGGTGGTGGGAGGGCGGGGGGTGTATGTGTCCTACGAGCAGTACTTC. Protein: CASSVVVGGRGVYVSYEQYF.

This clone was seen a handful of times. The genes are TRBV5-1 and TRBJ2-1, with 8 positions matching TRBD1. This CDR3 contains 14 residues. Trimming cost V 0 bases and J 7 bases; bases outside gene matches: 3. Per germline, CDR1 SGHRS and CDR2 YFSETQ. The CDR3 bases are TGCGCCAGCAGCTTGGCGAGACAGGGGAATGAGCAGTTCTTC. Encoded protein: CASSLARQGNEQFF.

The chain joins TRBV7-9 to TRBJ2-3, with 8 bases lining up with TRBD2. V gave up 5 bases and J gave up 7 bases; unmatched junction bases: 14. CDR1 and CDR2 from the germline V gene are SEHNR and FQNEAQ (reference sequence). CDR3 size: 16 residues. The CDR3 loop reads CASSRGTSRGGHTQYF. In DNA, the CDR3 is TGTGCCAGCAGCAGAGGGACTAGTCGGGGCGGGCATACGCAGTATTTT. Full variable domain (missing parts from reference TRBV7-9 and TRBJ2-3): DTGVSQNPRHKITKRGQNVTFRCDPISEHNRLYWYRQTLGQGPEFLTYFQNEAQLEKSRLLSDRFSAERPKGSFSTLEIQRTEQGDSAMYLCASSRGTSRGGHTQYFGPGTRLTVL.

This chain joins TRBV6-1 and TRBJ1-1; weak D call: TRBD1 (6 bases). The CDR3 loop spans 13 amino acids. V shed 2 bases and J shed 8 bases, with 12 bases lying between them. Germline V CDR1 and CDR2: MNHNS, SASEGT. As DNA, the CDR3 is TGTGCCAGCAGTGAACAGGGGCTTGGCGAAGCTTTCTTT. Amino acids: CASSEQGLGEAFF.

This clone was counted once. The genes are TRBV10-3 and TRBJ1-5, with 7 positions matching TRBD1. The CDR3 is 16 residues long. The ends lost 6 bases at V and 0 bases at J; junction bases unmatched: 8. Germline V gives CDR1 ENHRY, CDR2 SYGVKD. The CDR3 nucleotides read TGTGCCATCAGCCTCGGGACAGCTTATAGCAATCAGCCCCAGCATTTT. Protein product: CAISLGTAYSNQPQHF.

The chain recombines TRBV10-3 with TRBJ2-1, with 16 nucleotides matching TRBD2. Trimming at V came to 10 bases and at J to 12 bases, leaving 18 bases not matched to a gene. Germline CDR1 reads ENHRY; CDR2 reads SYGVKD. The CDR3 loop spans 17 amino acids. CDR3 residues: CATRLGLAGGANLGQFF. The DNA for the CDR3 is TGTGCCACCCGATTGGGACTAGCGGGGGGGGCGAATCTTGGGCAGTTCTTC.

V gene TRBV7-2 combines with J gene TRBJ2-7; D possibly corresponds to TRBD2 (6 bases). Per the germline V gene, CDR1 is SGHTA and CDR2 is FQGNSA. V was cut by 3 bases and J by 2 bases, with 14 bases left in between. The CDR3 covers 15 residues. The CDR3 nucleotides read TGTGCCAGCAGCTTCGGAGGAGGGAATGCCTACGAGCAGTACTTC. Protein: CASSFGGGNAYEQYF.

The V gene is TRBV14, the J gene TRBJ2-1, with a possible D match to TRBD1 (5 bases). V lost 5 bases, J lost 6 bases, and 11 bases lay in between. Germline assignment: CDR1 SGHDN and CDR2 FVKESK. The CDR3 runs to 13 residues. This chain's CDR3 is CASSAGRPNEQFF. CDR3 in DNA: TGTGCCAGCAGCGCAGGGCGCCCCAATGAGCAGTTCTTC.

DNA of the CDR3: TGTGCCAGCTCACCACCGGGACAGGGGCGGGCCTACGAGCAGTACTTC. It encodes CASSPPGQGRAYEQYF. This chain links TRBV18 with TRBJ2-7; 10 positions agree with TRBD1. The V gene end was trimmed by 0 bases and the J gene end by 2 bases; junction bases not matched to a gene: 4. The CDR3 covers 16 residues. Germline V gene data show CDR1 as KGHSH and CDR2 as LQKENI.

The V gene is TRBV4-2, the J gene TRBJ2-5, with a tentative D call TRBD2 (6 bases). The CDR3 totals 14 residues. The germline V gene encodes CDR1 LGHNA and CDR2 YNFKEQ. V was trimmed by 1 base and J by 7 bases, leaving 13 bases between them. The CDR3 sequence is CASSQGGEAGTQYF. CDR3 sequence (DNA): TGTGCCAGCAGCCAAGGGGGGGAAGCAGGGACCCAGTACTTC.

This clone has a single count. This chain joins TRBV5-6 and TRBJ1-1, with 8 nucleotides matching TRBD1. Per the germline V gene, CDR1 is SGHDT and CDR2 is YYEEEE. This CDR3 has 17 residues. J lost 0 bases, V lost 5 bases, and 12 bases had no gene match. CDR3 region: CASSRQGRRAVNTEAFF. The CDR3 coding sequence is TGTGCCAGCAGTCGACAGGGGAGAAGGGCAGTGAACACTGAAGCTTTCTTT.

The rearrangement uses TRBV19 and TRBJ2-2, with 11 bases identical to TRBD2. CDR1 LNHDA and CDR2 SQIVND come from the germline V gene (reference sequence). This CDR3 has 16 residues. V gave up 7 bases and J gave up 0 bases; unmatched junction bases: 4. This CDR3 is CASILAGEANTGELFF. DNA for the CDR3: TGTGCCAGTATACTAGCGGGGGAGGCGAACACCGGGGAGCTGTTTTTT. The entire variable domain, with the rest obtained from reference TRBV19 and TRBJ2-2, is as follows: DGGITQSPKYLFRKEGQNVTLSCEQNLNHDAMYWYRQDPGQGLRLIYYSQIVNDFQKGDIAEGYSVSREKKESFPLTVTSAQKNPTAFYLCASILAGEANTGELFFGEGSRLTVL.

The chain uses TRBV10-1 and TRBJ2-7, with 8 positions matching TRBD1. Unmatched junction bases numbered 2, after V lost 2 bases and J lost 5 bases. CDR3 length: 13 amino acids. Germline lookup yields CDR1 WNHNN and CDR2 SYGVQD (reference sequence). The CDR3 nucleotides are TGCGCCAGCAGTGAGGACAGGGGTAACGAGCAGTACTTC. Translated: CASSEDRGNEQYF.

The V and J genes are TRBV7-3 and TRBJ1-3; maybe TRBD1 (5 bases). V was trimmed by 5 bases and J by 4 bases, leaving 18 bases between them. Germline CDR1 reads SGHTA; CDR2 reads FQGTGA. CDR3 size: 16 residues. The CDR3 spells CASSRGPPGGGNTIYF. In nucleotides, the CDR3 is TGTGCCAGCAGCCGGGGACCTCCGGGGGGGGGAAACACCATATATTTT.

This chain joins TRBV5-6 and TRBJ2-3; 12 nucleotides agree with TRBD2. This CDR3 comprises 15 residues. Germline CDR1 and CDR2: SGHDT and YYEEEE. V shed 5 bases and J 4 bases; nucleotides not matched to a gene: 5. CDR3 DNA sequence: TGTGCCAGCAGTCTAGCGGGGGGGCCGTCAGATACGCAGTATTTT. Amino acids: CASSLAGGPSDTQYF.

V is TRBV23-1 and J is TRBJ2-7; tentative D call: TRBD2 (5 bases). TRBV23-1 has ORF status, its function being uncertain. The CDR3 is 15 amino acids. V shed 0 bases and J shed 7 bases, with 16 bases lying between them. The CDR3 sequence is CASSQSSTRVGEQYF. The CDR3 nucleotides are TGCGCCAGCAGTCAATCATCTACTAGGGTGGGGGAGCAGTACTTC.

The chain is built from TRBV29-1 and TRBJ2-7, with D possibly being TRBD1 (6 bases). There are 12 residues in the CDR3. V was trimmed by 8 bases and J by 3 bases, leaving 14 bases between them. Germline V gene data show CDR1 as SQVTM and CDR2 as ANQGSEA. CDR3 sequence reads: CSFRTESYEQYF. The CDR3 region has the DNA TGCAGCTTTCGGACAGAGAGCTACGAGCAGTACTTC.

V and J are TRBV18 and TRBJ2-1, with D possibly being TRBD1 (5 bases). This CDR3 comprises 15 residues. Trimming stripped 4 bases from V and 13 bases from J, with 23 bases between. Per germline, CDR1 KGHSH and CDR2 LQKENI. CDR3 nucleotides: TGTGCCAGCTCACTCCCCACAGGTGAGAAAGGAGATCAGTTCTTC. Translating gives CASSLPTGEKGDQFF.

This clone was picked up a small number of times. The rearrangement links TRBV4-2 to TRBJ2-2; D is unresolved. Germline V CDR1 and CDR2: LGHNA, YNFKEQ. The CDR3 runs to 13 residues. V lost 0 bases and J 9 bases, leaving 8 bases between the germline ends. The CDR3 region is CASSQEAARELFF. The CDR3 DNA reads TGTGCCAGCAGCCAAGAAGCCGCCCGGGAGCTGTTTTTT.

This clone was observed a single time. The genes are TRBV21-1 and TRBJ2-1; TRBD2 is the table's D call, not checked against the DNA. TRBV21-1 is annotated as a pseudogene. This CDR3 spans 18 amino acids. The CDR3: CASSPIRRTSGSYNEQFF. The CDR3 nucleotides read TGTGCCAGCAGCCCAATCAGGAGGACTAGCGGATCCTACAATGAGCAGTTCTTC.

The CDR3 region has the DNA TGCGCCAGCAGCCCCTTCGTGACAGGGGAGCACGAGCAGTACTTC. Translation gives CASSPFVTGEHEQYF. The V call is TRBV4-3, the J call TRBJ2-7; 8 bases fit TRBD1. Germline CDR1 LGHNA, CDR2 YSLEER. CDR3 size: 15 residues. J was trimmed by 5 bases and V by 4 bases; bases with no gene match: 10.

This clone was picked up a small number of times. The CDR3 loop is CATSPRASRNEKLFF. The CDR3 DNA follows: TGTGCCACCTCACCCAGGGCGAGCCGTAATGAAAAACTGTTTTTT. The gene calls are TRBV19 and TRBJ1-4; possible D gene TRBD1, 5 bases. There are 15 residues in the CDR3. The germline gives CDR1 LNHDA, CDR2 SQIVND (reference sequence). Deletions cut 10 bases from V and 4 bases from J, with 19 bases between.